The 5 T cell receptor beta chains presented below share a single source sample, sequenced in a study of CD8+ T cells in alopecia areata (dated by TCRdb to the late 2010s). The time point label, read with the paper, signifies: about four weeks on oral tofacitinib. This sample's treatment or condition label indicates: oral pan-JAK inhibitor, 5-10 mg twice daily. The library was built by means of the immunoSEQ multiplex PCR assay. RNA was extracted from all samples and reverse transcribed into cDNA as template for TCR sequencing. What TCRdb holds here is the immuneACCESS table cut down to in-frame rearrangements. Part of the clones is not present; checked against another copy, under half of the missing clones reflect an unresolved V gene, and the others are unexplained. The sample contains a few hundred thousand clones, about three fifths of them found a single time. Of the sample, roughly 1.4% is held by the ten largest clones.

The source was CD4+ T cells sorted from blood, collected at week 4, from a patient treated with tofacitinib. These receptors all come from a human donor with alopecia areata.

J is TRBJ2-4 and V is TRBV7-8; D is possibly TRBD2 (5 bases). From germline, CDR1 is SGHVS and CDR2 FQNEAQ. Trimming pared 2 bases from V and 8 bases from J, leaving 13 bases between. The CDR3 consists of 14 residues. The CDR3 loop is CASSLYGGRDIQYF. The CDR3 bases are TGTGCCAGCAGCTTATATGGTGGGAGAGACATTCAGTACTTC.

The chain recombines TRBV7-2 with TRBJ2-2, with 9 positions matching TRBD1. With V trimmed by 3 bases and J by 6 bases, 8 bases remained unmatched. The CDR3 totals 16 residues. Germline V gene lookup returns CDR1 SGHTA and CDR2 FQGNSA. This chain's CDR3 is CASSFPGQGRAGELFF. In DNA form, the CDR3 reads TGTGCCAGCAGCTTTCCGGGACAGGGTCGTGCCGGGGAGCTGTTTTTT.

In this sample, this clone turned up once. The CDR3 end shows no conserved phenylalanine or tryptophan, and so a read error is likely. The DNA is omitted, as the CDR3 cannot be located on it reliably, and the CDR3 follows TCRdb's listing. V usage is TRBV7-2 and J usage is TRBJ1-2. Inclusive of both ends, the CDR3 amounts to 12 amino acids. In germline, CDR1 is SGHTA, CDR2 FQGNSA. The CDR3 sequence: CASSLEGGPLFL.

Only one count was recorded for this clone. V and J are TRBV30 and TRBJ1-6, with TRBD1 matching 10 bases. CDR1 and CDR2 from the germline V gene are GTSNPN and SVGIG (reference sequence). The CDR3 sequence is 15 residues long. The trim removed 3 bases at V and 7 bases at J, leaving 6 bases unmatched. CDR3 in DNA: TGTGCCTGGAGGGGACAGGGGCGCGGGAATTCACCCCTCCACTTT. Its translation is CAWRGQGRGNSPLHF. Complete variable domain (other parts from reference TRBV30 and TRBJ1-6): SQTIHQWPATLVQPVGSPLSLECTVEGTSNPNLYWYRQAAGRGLQLLFYSVGIGQISSEVPQNLSASRPQDRQFILSSKKLLLSDSGFYLCAWRGQGRGNSPLHFGNGTRLTVT.

The rearrangement links TRBV6-1 to TRBJ1-6; D gene uncertain. Germline CDR1 and CDR2: MNHNS and SASEGT. The CDR3 runs to 15 residues. Deletions cut 4 bases from V and 4 bases from J, with 11 bases between. The chain's CDR3 is CASSVLEEYNSPLHF. CDR3 DNA: TGTGCCAGCAGTGTATTGGAGGAATATAATTCACCCCTCCACTTT.